A single T cell receptor (beta chain) is shown here with its context. This clone came up once. Its antigen specificity is not known. No per-base quality is available; no much larger clone lies one base away. V is pruned by 4 bases and J by 12 bases, leaving 16 bases of the junction without a gene match. CDR1 and CDR2 (MNHEY, SVGAGI) derive from the germline V gene. The CDR3 holds 16 amino acids from the cysteine to the phenylalanine. The kept DNA is CDR3 alone, 48 bases in frame from the first base. To be included, a participant needed at least one PBMC sample from before ART initiation plus at least two post-ART samples. Every participant with HIV received treatment in the United States of America. Before DNA extraction, cryopreserved samples of roughly 0.9-11 million PBMC were thawed and washed. At the time of the earliest PBMC sample for each participant with HIV, ages ranged from about 20 to 55 years. Per participant, PBMC samples came from 1-4 timepoints prior to ART initiation and 2-8 timepoints following ART initiation, for a median of 7 samples. For every participant, serial HIV viral load, CD4+ T-cell count, ART history and demographic data were obtained. Genomic DNA was extracted from unsorted PBMC with a Qiagen kit on a QIAcube, processed in batches of 12 samples.

The immunoSEQ hsTCRB v3.0 assay was used at survey level resolution to sequence the TRB variable region. The target sequencing depth for TRB was about 40,000-55,000 T-cell genomes per sample. TRB libraries were pooled and sequenced on an Illumina MiSeq using a v3 150-cycle kit. In the authors' own workflow: Repertoire analysis was performed in R inside a reproducible Nextflow workflow that covered QC, data transformation and analysis. Custom analyses were implemented in LymphoSeq2, an R package for AIRR-Seq data exploration. A few samples that yielded fewer than 5000 total TRB sequences were excluded, so that fewer than 200 HIV repertoires were analyzed. Among the approximately 180 HIV repertoires that were kept, 59 were collected before ART initiation and over 120 were collected after ART initiation. Each repertoire was downsampled to 5000 TRB nucleotide sequences, and summary statistics were averaged across 100 downsampling iterations. The analysis kept only TRB sequences whose CDR3 regions were at least seven amino acids long. Two measures captured diversity: a Shannon entropy-derived clonality score and the Gini coefficient. In the repertoire networks, any two of the top 5000 CDR3 amino acid sequences were connected whenever the two sequences differed by an edit distance of one. Antigen specificity groups and MHC restriction were predicted for TRB CDR3 amino acid sequences with GLIPH2. CDR3 amino acid sequences were matched against VDJdb and McPAS-TCR to flag known CMV, EBV, HIV or tissue antigen associations. Pre-ART, post-ART and control groups were compared with Wilcoxon signed-rank tests and Holm-Bonferroni correction. Here the immuneACCESS table is served through TCRdb, limited to in-frame sequences with V and J called. Missing clones are a known gap in these copies; in checked studies unresolved V genes cover under half, and the rest lacks a known reason. V and J calls and clone size are those listed in that table; D and trimming were worked out from the DNA. The sample profile shows about 30,000 clones; about 85% of them were found once. Of the sample, just under 8.5% is held by the ten largest clones.

These data are taken from a study of long-term antiretroviral therapy in people with HIV (dated by TCRdb to the early 2020s). At the level of the whole study: The earliest samples were collected about a decade before the 2015 WHO recommendation for immediate ART, when ART was typically delayed until CD4 counts fell. A retrospective serial study tested whether changes in peripheral blood TRB repertoire composition and diversity were associated with ART initiation and durable HIV suppression. The cohort contributed under 200 cryopreserved PBMC samples from 30 adults with confirmed HIV infection, collected serially over a mean of about six years (range 1-12). Of the approximately 30 participants with HIV, 10 to 11 were female. No cross-contamination during QIAcube processing was seen in test extractions of a monoclonal T-cell line run alongside roughly 35 polyclonal samples.

On the study overall, not on this receptor specifically: Expanded TRB clones identified before ART initiation dominated the repertoire across all time points, though the dominance fluctuated and decreased in many PLHIV after ART. The samples span the years 2004 to 2017, and the ART regimens used at that time may not be as effective as current regimens. CDR3 length ranges in HIV repertoires were narrower than in controls, and network structure suggested an antigen-experienced repertoire with only a slight naive shift after ART. Since PBMC availability was limited, sequencing covered only the TCR beta chain, with no alpha chain pairing. No data were available on ART adherence, viral resistance or therapy changes, limiting inferences about post-ART repertoire changes. Because pre-ART samples had limited cell numbers, profiling was done on unsorted PBMC rather than on sorted CD4+ and CD8+ T cells. A significant increase in TRB diversity was found to be associated with ART initiation, although TRB diversity was observed to remain significantly below that of transplant donor controls even after long-term ART.

The chain was built from TRBV6-5 and TRBJ2-1; 9 middle bases align to TRBD2. Sequencing used unsorted PBMCs, obtained 3 years after starting antiretroviral therapy. The TCR comes from a man aged 40-55 years with HIV. This receptor has the CDR3 CASSSRPEREVVGQFF. The sequence in DNA is TGTGCCAGCAGTTCACGTCCGGAGCGGGAGGTAGTAGGGCAGTTCTTC.